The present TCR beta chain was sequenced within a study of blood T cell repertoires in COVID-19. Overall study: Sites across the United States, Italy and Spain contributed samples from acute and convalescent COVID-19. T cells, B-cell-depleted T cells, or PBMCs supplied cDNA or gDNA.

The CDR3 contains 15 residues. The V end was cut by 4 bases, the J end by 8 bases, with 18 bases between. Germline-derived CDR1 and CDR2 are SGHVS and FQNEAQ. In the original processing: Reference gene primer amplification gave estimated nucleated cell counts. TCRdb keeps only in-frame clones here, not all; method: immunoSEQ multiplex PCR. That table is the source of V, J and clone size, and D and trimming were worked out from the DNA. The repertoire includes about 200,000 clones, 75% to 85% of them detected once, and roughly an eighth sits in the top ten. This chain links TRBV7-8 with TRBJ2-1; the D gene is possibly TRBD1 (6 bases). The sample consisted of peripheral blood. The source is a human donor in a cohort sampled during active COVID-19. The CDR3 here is CASSSSGGMGDEQFF. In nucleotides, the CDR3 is TGTGCCAGCAGCTCCAGTGGGGGCATGGGCGATGAGCAGTTCTTC.